Listed here are 23 T cell receptor beta chains from one sample, sequenced in a study of T cells after yellow fever vaccination. TCRdb ran MiXCR on the 5' RACE reads and lists one entry per CDR3 protein. Found here are about 74,000 distinct CDR3 sequences, approximately 6.9% of them singletons; the top ten hold roughly 33%. The sample was CD8+ T cells sorted from PBMCs, taken 5 to 6 days after the first yellow fever vaccination. All receptors come from a man between 18 and 29 years old who received the YFV17D yellow fever vaccine.

The V call is TRBV27, the J call TRBJ1-5; 7 bases map to TRBD1. After removal of 4 bases from V and 1 base from J, the junction contained 7 bases not matched to a gene. This CDR3 comprises 16 residues. Germline CDR1 and CDR2: MNHEY and SMNVEV (reference sequence). The CDR3 reads CASSSNRDSSNQPQHF. In DNA form, the CDR3 reads TGTGCCAGCAGTTCCAACCGGGACAGCAGCAATCAGCCCCAGCATTTT.

This clonotype was counted many times. The V call is TRBV7-8, the J call TRBJ2-5; D uncertain. With 2 bases removed from V and 6 bases from J, the gap between germline ends came to 4 bases. The CDR3 spans 11 residues. Germline CDR1 and CDR2: SGHVS and FQNEAQ. CDR3 coding DNA: TGTGCCAGCAGCTTAAGGCAGACCCAGTACTTC. Its translation is CASSLRQTQYF.

Here the CDR3 reads CATSDLWGEEGSPLHF. The CDR3 nucleotides are TGTGCCACCAGTGATCTTTGGGGAGAAGAGGGATCACCCCTCCACTTT. The V and J genes are TRBV24-1 and TRBJ1-6; unclear D gene. The V end was cut by 3 bases, the J end by 10 bases, with 18 bases between. The germline CDR1 and CDR2 sequences are KGHDR and SFDVKD. This CDR3 contains 16 residues.

This clonotype has more than one count but fewer than ten. This chain links TRBV5-4 with TRBJ2-1, with D hard to call. The germline gives CDR1 SGHNT, CDR2 YYREEE (reference sequence). The CDR3 is 13 residues long. V was pared by 1 base and J by 5 bases, with 7 bases between. The CDR3 spells CASSLSVNNEQFF. The CDR3 region has the DNA TGTGCCAGCAGCTTGTCGGTAAACAATGAGCAGTTCTTC.

A few counts support this clonotype. For the CDR3, the DNA is TGCGCCAGCAAACCCCCCGACAGGGGGATAGCCGGGGAGCTGTTTTTT. Its protein product is CASKPPDRGIAGELFF. This chain links TRBV5-1 with TRBJ2-2; TRBD1 matches 9 bases. The CDR3 consists of 16 residues. J lost 6 bases, V lost 6 bases, and 12 bases had no gene match. The V gene's germline CDR1 is SGHRS and CDR2 YFSETQ.

The sample holds a few counts of this clonotype. The chain employs TRBV19 and TRBJ2-5; D is perhaps TRBD1 or TRBD2 (7 bases each). From germline, CDR1 is LNHDA and CDR2 SQIVND (reference sequence). This CDR3 contains 17 residues. The ends were cut back, 3 bases at V and 3 bases at J, with 20 bases in the middle. CDR3 protein: CASSITLQQGREETQYF. DNA for the CDR3: TGTGCCAGTAGTATCACCCTCCAACAGGGGAGGGAAGAGACCCAGTACTTC.

The chain is built from TRBV4-1 and TRBJ2-1; 13 bases map to TRBD2. This CDR3 region has 19 residues. J gave up 0 bases and V 2 bases, and 7 bases lay outside the gene matches. CDR1 is MGHRA, CDR2 YSYEKL, per germline. CDR3 sequence: CASSQISTSGGSSYNEQFF. The CDR3 coding sequence is TGCGCCAGCAGCCAAATCTCGACTAGCGGGGGGTCCTCCTACAATGAGCAGTTCTTC.

In its sample, this clonotype was seen many times. This rearrangement joins TRBV20-1 to TRBJ2-2; possibly TRBD1 or TRBD2 for D (7 bases each). The CDR3 spans 18 residues. CDR1 and CDR2 (germline): DFQATT, SNEGSKA (reference sequence). Trimming stripped 6 bases from V and 2 bases from J, with 25 bases between. CDR3 in DNA: TGCAGTGCCCCCGTCGCAGGGGGGGGCCTGTATAACACCGGGGAGCTGTTTTTT. This translates into CSAPVAGGGLYNTGELFF.

This chain links TRBV5-4 with TRBJ2-1, with TRBD2 identical over 7 bases. This CDR3 has 13 residues. From germline, CDR1 is SGHNT and CDR2 YYREEE (reference sequence). V trimming: 4 bases; J trimming: 6 bases; junction bases outside the gene matches: 4. DNA of the CDR3: TGTGCCAGCAGCCAAGGACTAGTCAATGAGCAGTTCTTC. It translates to CASSQGLVNEQFF.

This clonotype was seen repeatedly, ten times or more. The chain has TRBV4-1 and TRBJ2-7; perhaps TRBD1 as D (7 bases). CDR1 and CDR2 from the germline V gene are MGHRA and YSYEKL. V dropped 4 bases and J dropped 0 bases, with 13 bases sitting between them. The CDR3 sequence is 15 residues long. The CDR3 region has the DNA TGCGCCAGCAGCCTCAGGGGGGAAAGCTCCTACGAGCAGTACTTC. Translated: CASSLRGESSYEQYF.

This clonotype was seen at least ten times. The chain carries TRBV25-1 and TRBJ2-2; TRBD2 matches 7 bases. The ends lost 3 bases at V and 6 bases at J; junction bases unmatched: 4. Germline V gene data show CDR1 as MGHDK and CDR2 as SYGVNS. CDR3 length: 14 amino acids. CDR3: CASSEAGEAGELFF. CDR3 DNA sequence: TGTGCCAGCAGTGAGGCGGGGGAGGCCGGGGAGCTGTTTTTT.

This chain connects TRBV5-6 to TRBJ2-3; 7 nucleotides match TRBD2. Trimming removed 6 bases from V and 6 bases from J; junction bases left unmatched: 4. This CDR3 is 12 amino acids long. The V gene's germline CDR1 is SGHDT and CDR2 YYEEEE. The CDR3 nucleotides read TGTGCCAGCAACCCGGGGGGTGATACGCAGTATTTT. Protein product: CASNPGGDTQYF.

This chain connects TRBV6-6 to TRBJ1-1; D perhaps matches TRBD1 (5 bases). V was shortened by 2 bases and J by 12 bases, with 10 bases between the two germline ends. Germline V CDR1 and CDR2: MNHNY, SVGAGI (reference sequence). This CDR3 spans 11 amino acids. As DNA, the CDR3 is TGTGCCAGCAGTTACGGGGGTAGACCTTTCTTT. Amino acids: CASSYGGRPFF.

The chain employs TRBV19 and TRBJ2-2; no clear D. CDR3 length: 12 residues. Germline V gene data show CDR1 as LNHDA and CDR2 as SQIVND (reference sequence). Between the trimmed V and J ends, which lost 2 bases and 6 bases, there was a span of 4 bases. CDR3 residues: CASSISSGELFF. CDR3 bases: TGTGCCAGTAGTATATCGTCCGGGGAGCTGTTTTTT.

This clonotype was observed many times. As DNA, the CDR3 is TGTGCCAGCAGCTTAGCGCCGCGTTACGAGCAGTACGTC. Its protein product is CASSLAPRYEQYV. The chain combines TRBV7-8 with TRBJ2-7; D is undetermined. Germline V lookup: CDR1 SGHVS, CDR2 FQNEAQ. This CDR3 is 13 amino acids long. The V and J ends lost 0 bases and 4 bases respectively, with 7 bases between them.

V and J are TRBV27 and TRBJ2-7; the D gene is possibly TRBD1 (6 bases). Trimming pared 5 bases from V and 1 base from J, leaving 9 bases between. The CDR3 spans 13 residues. Germline CDR1 MNHEY, CDR2 SMNVEV (reference sequence). The CDR3 protein is CASSGDTSYEQYF. The CDR3 nucleotides are TGTGCCAGCAGTGGGGACACATCCTACGAGCAGTACTTC.

In its sample, this clonotype was seen a few times. V usage is TRBV20-1 and J usage is TRBJ1-2; D is uncertain. CDR3 length equals 15 residues. V lost 6 bases to trimming and J lost 2 bases, with 19 bases between them. Germline CDR1 reads DFQATT; CDR2 reads SNEGSKA (reference sequence). The CDR3 is CSADRQKTPNYGYTF. In DNA form, the CDR3 reads TGCAGTGCGGATCGGCAGAAGACCCCCAACTATGGCTACACCTTC.

The chain carries TRBV21-1 and TRBJ1-1. TRBV21-1 is a known pseudogene. The CDR3 totals 14 residues. CDR3 amino acids: CASSKIEVLEEAFF. The DNA of the CDR3 is TGTGCCAGCAGCAAAATTGAGGTGTTGGAGGAAGCTTTCTTT.

The V gene is TRBV27, the J gene TRBJ2-2; D not resolved. The CDR3 runs to 13 residues. The ends were cut back, 5 bases at V and 1 base at J, with 5 bases in the middle. The germline CDR1 and CDR2 sequences are MNHEY and SMNVEV (reference sequence). For the CDR3, the DNA is TGTGCCAGCAGTCCTATGAACACCGGGGAGCTGTTTTTT. Translated: CASSPMNTGELFF.

In its sample, this clonotype was seen many times. The DNA of the CDR3 is TGTGCCAGCAGTGCAGGACAGCTAGCCAAAAACATTCAGTACTTC. It specifies CASSAGQLAKNIQYF. The chain carries TRBV12-3 or TRBV12-4 and TRBJ2-4; D may be TRBD1 (6 bases). CDR3 size: 15 residues. V was clipped by 5 bases and J by 0 bases, with 11 bases between them.

The chain joins TRBV6-5 to TRBJ1-1; TRBD1 matches 9 bases. The CDR3 sequence is 14 residues long. Germline CDR1 is MNHEY and CDR2 is SVGAGI. The ends lost 6 bases at V and 5 bases at J; junction bases unmatched: 7. DNA for the CDR3: TGTGCCAGCAGCTTACAGGGGGCCGGGACTGAAGCTTTCTTT. This translates into CASSLQGAGTEAFF.

This clonotype appeared many times. The gene calls are TRBV30 and TRBJ2-2; D is undetermined. In germline, CDR1 is GTSNPN, CDR2 SVGIG (reference sequence). This CDR3 has 12 residues. CDR3 sequence (DNA): TGTGCGGTCCTCGGTTCTTCCGGGGAGCTGTTTTTT. Amino acid sequence: CAVLGSSGELFF.

This clonotype was recorded at least ten times. The V and J genes are TRBV6-5 and TRBJ2-7, with D possibly being TRBD1 (5 bases). V lost 3 bases and J lost 1, with 7 bases in between. This CDR3 has 13 amino acids. Per germline, CDR1 MNHEY and CDR2 SVGAGI. DNA for the CDR3: TGTGCCAGCAGTTATGGGGCATCCTACGAGCAGTACGTC. Translation gives CASSYGASYEQYV.